One T cell receptor beta chain is described in this entry. V dropped 5 bases and J dropped 0 bases, with 4 bases sitting between them. This CDR3 contains 12 residues. Germline CDR1 is SGHAT and CDR2 is FQNNGV. This sample is drawn from a study of blood T cell repertoires in COVID-19. Study background: Donors in the United States, Italy and Spain gave samples during acute or convalescent COVID-19. Nucleic acid was either cDNA or gDNA, and it came from T cells, B-cell-depleted T cells, or PBMCs.

In the authors' workflow: Estimates of nucleated cell counts were drawn from the amplification of reference gene primers. The table came from immunoSEQ multiplex PCR; TCRdb's copy has only in-frame clones and leaves some out. V and J calls and clone size are given by that table; D and trimming were obtained from the DNA. The sample includes some 20,000 clones, roughly 91% of them seen just once. The sequencing input was peripheral blood. This chain uses TRBV11-2 with TRBJ1-1; D remains unclear. The clonotype comes from a woman aged 60-75 years with active COVID-19. The CDR3 loop reads CASSRVNTEAFF. The CDR3 bases are TGTGCCAGCAGCCGGGTGAACACTGAAGCTTTCTTT.